Included here is one TCR beta chain sequence, with context. The antigen remains unidentified. This sample was taken from a study of naive CD8 T cells in extremely preterm neonates. Study as a whole: Reported adult age range differs: about 23-55 years versus roughly 20-50 years. Study-wide points: Preterm infants showed shorter CDR3s, fewer N additions and less trimming than older groups. Shared CDR3 nucleotide sequences: preterm 2.7%, term roughly 0.4%, children less than 0.035%, adults approximately 0.01%.

Peripheral blood came from healthy approximately 16-60 month-old surgical children and healthy nonsmoking adults. Looked up from germline, CDR1 is SGHAT and CDR2 is FQDESV (reference sequence). CDR3 length: 15 amino acids. The ends were cut back, 5 bases at V and 8 bases at J, with 21 bases in the middle. Libraries were prepared by immunoSEQ multiplex PCR; TCRdb keeps only in-frame clonotypes and omits some of them. The table lists a few thousand clones, roughly 96% of them singletons. Sequencing was carried out using naive CD8+ T cells from blood. The source is a human donor in good health. The chain has TRBV11-1 and TRBJ1-2, with D perhaps TRBD1 (6 bases). CDR3 amino acids: CASSAGTGTVRGYTF. The CDR3 coding sequence is TGTGCCAGCAGCGCGGGTACAGGGACGGTGCGGGGCTACACCTTC.